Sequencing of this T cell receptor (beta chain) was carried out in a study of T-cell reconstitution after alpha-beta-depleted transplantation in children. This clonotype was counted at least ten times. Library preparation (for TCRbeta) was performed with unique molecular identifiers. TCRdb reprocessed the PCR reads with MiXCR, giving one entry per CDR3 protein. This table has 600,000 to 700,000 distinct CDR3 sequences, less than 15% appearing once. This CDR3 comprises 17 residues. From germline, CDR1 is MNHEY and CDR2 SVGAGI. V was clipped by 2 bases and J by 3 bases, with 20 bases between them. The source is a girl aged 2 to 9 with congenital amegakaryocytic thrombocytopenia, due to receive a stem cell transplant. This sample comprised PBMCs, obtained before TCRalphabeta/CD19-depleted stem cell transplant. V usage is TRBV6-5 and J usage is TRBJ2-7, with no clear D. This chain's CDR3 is CASSYQPPDKGSYEQYF. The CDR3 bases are TGTGCCAGCAGTTACCAACCCCCCGACAAGGGAAGCTACGAGCAGTACTTC.